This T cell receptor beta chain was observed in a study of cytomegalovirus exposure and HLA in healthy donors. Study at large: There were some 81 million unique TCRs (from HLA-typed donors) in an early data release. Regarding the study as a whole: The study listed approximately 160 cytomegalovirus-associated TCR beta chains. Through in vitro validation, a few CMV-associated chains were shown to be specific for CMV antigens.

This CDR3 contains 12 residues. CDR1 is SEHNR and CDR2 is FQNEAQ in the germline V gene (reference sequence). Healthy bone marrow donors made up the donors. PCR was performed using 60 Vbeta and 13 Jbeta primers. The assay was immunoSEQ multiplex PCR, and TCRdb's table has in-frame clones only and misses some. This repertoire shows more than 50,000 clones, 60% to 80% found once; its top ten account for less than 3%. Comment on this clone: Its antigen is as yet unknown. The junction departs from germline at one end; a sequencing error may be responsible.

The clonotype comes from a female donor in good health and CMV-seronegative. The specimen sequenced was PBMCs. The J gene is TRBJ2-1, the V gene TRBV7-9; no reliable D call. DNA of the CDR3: TGTTCCAGCAGCCAATCCTACAATGAGCAGTTCTTC. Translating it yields CSSSQSYNEQFF.